The entry that follows covers one T cell receptor (beta chain) sequence. As yet, its antigen is unknown. Sequenced by immunoSEQ multiplex PCR; TCRdb stores in-frame clones only, minus some. The sample has over 800,000 clones; 92% are singletons. Cells designated naive CD8 were CD45RO-negative and were positively selected for CCR7, with terminally differentiated effector memory CD45RA+ cells excluded. This specimen belongs to a study of shared clonotypes between healthy human individuals. Looking at the study overall: Three plates each covered CD4 naive and memory; CD8 naive two, CD8 memory one. Study-wide findings and caveats: Rarefaction analysis demonstrated incomplete sorted-subset sequencing notwithstanding large depth. In having few donors, the study represented limited genetic and exposure-history diversity.

Sample: naive CD8+ T cells sorted from blood. This receptor was taken from a man between 25 and 39 years old in good health.

The CDR3 sequence: CASSERRTTAWEQYF. CDR3 bases: TGTGCCAGCAGTGAAAGGCGGACTACAGCTTGGGAGCAGTACTTC. V gene TRBV6-4 combines with J gene TRBJ2-7; D may be TRBD2 (6 bases). Looked up from germline, CDR1 is MRHNA and CDR2 is SNTAGT. The CDR3 runs to 15 residues. V lost 3 bases and J 7 bases, leaving 19 bases between the germline ends.